The subject of this entry is one TCR beta chain. The CDR3 spans 10 residues. V was pared by 3 bases and J by 11 bases, with 5 bases between. Germline V gene data show CDR1 as MNHNS and CDR2 as SASEGT. This sample is part of a study of blood T cell repertoires in COVID-19. The authors' processing: Reference gene primer amplification gave estimated nucleated cell counts. Profiling relied on immunoSEQ multiplex PCR, and the TCRdb table lists in-frame clones only, not all of them. V, J and clone size reflect that table, while D and trimming were determined from the DNA. This sample has approximately 72,000 clones; around 85% occur once, and the top ten carry under 40%.

The rearrangement uses TRBV6-1 and TRBJ1-5; D uncertain. This sequence originates from a woman older than 75 with active or convalescent COVID-19. The sequenced material came from peripheral blood. The CDR3 region has the DNA TGTGCCAGCAGTGAGGAGTCCCAGCATTTT. Protein product: CASSEESQHF.